Each of the 31 T cell receptor beta chains below was sequenced from the same sample in a study of TIL therapy for anti-PD-1-resistant metastatic lung cancer (dated by TCRdb to about 2021). Reading the label with the study, this specimen's time point is: pre-treatment sample, taken before nivolumab and TIL therapy. TCR beta CDR3 regions were amplified from genomic DNA by bias-controlled multiplex PCR with the immunoSEQ v3 hsTCRB kit. This is the immuneACCESS table as TCRdb keeps it, with only in-frame sequences that have V and J called. A part of the clones is gone; compared with another copy, unresolved V genes explain less than half, and the rest is unexplained. The sample profile shows tens of thousands of clones; about 80% of them were found once. Of the sample, less than 15% falls within the top ten clones. The starting material was blood, obtained at baseline. All receptors derive from a man between 65 and 85 years old with non-small cell lung cancer.

The chain combines TRBV7-3 with TRBJ2-1; either TRBD1 or TRBD2 may fit D (6 bases each). This CDR3 is built from 16 residues. CDR1 SGHTA and CDR2 FQGTGA come from the germline V gene. Trimming removed 5 bases at V and 7 bases at J, with 21 bases between. CDR3 loop: CASSLGGGGLGNEQFF. CDR3 coding DNA: TGTGCCAGCAGCCTAGGGGGTGGAGGGCTCGGGAATGAGCAGTTCTTC.

This clone is categorized as medium-sized. The rearrangement joins TRBV28 to TRBJ2-7; TRBD2 might be the D (5 bases). V was clipped by 6 bases and J by 0 bases, with 12 bases between them. The germline V gene encodes CDR1 MDHEN and CDR2 SYDVKM. The CDR3 is made up of 14 amino acids. DNA of the CDR3: TGTGCCAGCAGCCATGTTAGCGACTCCTACGAGCAGTACTTC. Protein sequence: CASSHVSDSYEQYF.

V usage is TRBV30 and J usage is TRBJ2-1, with TRBD2 as a possible D gene (5 bases). The V gene's germline CDR1 is GTSNPN and CDR2 SVGIG (reference sequence). The CDR3 length is 14 residues. With 4 bases removed from V and 0 bases from J, the gap between germline ends came to 10 bases. The CDR3 DNA follows: TGTGCCTGGAATCGGGGATTCTCCTACAATGAGCAGTTCTTC. It yields the protein CAWNRGFSYNEQFF.

This clone was observed a few times. This CDR3 reads CASSGQLGNQPQHF. The CDR3 coding sequence is TGTGCCAGCAGTGGGCAGTTGGGCAATCAGCCCCAGCATTTT. The J gene is TRBJ1-5, the V gene TRBV27; unclear D gene. The CDR3 totals 14 residues. V lost 5 bases and J lost 2, with 10 bases in between. The germline V gene has CDR1 MNHEY and CDR2 SMNVEV (reference sequence).

The chain carries TRBV11-3 and TRBJ1-1, with D unresolved. CDR1 and CDR2 (germline): SGHNT, YENEEA. CDR3 length: 13 amino acids. V was trimmed by 0 bases and J by 6 bases, leaving 8 bases between them. The CDR3 reads CASSLDVAAEAFF. The CDR3, as DNA: TGTGCCAGCAGCTTAGATGTTGCAGCTGAAGCTTTCTTT.

The V gene is TRBV6-5, the J gene TRBJ2-7; 7 nucleotides line up with TRBD1. Germline V gene data show CDR1 as MNHEY and CDR2 as SVGAGI. With 6 bases clipped from V and 3 bases from J, the junction kept 8 bases outside the gene matches. The CDR3 has 14 amino acids. In DNA, the CDR3 is TGTGCCAGCAGAGGAATTGGACAGGTCTACGAGCAGTACTTC. Translating gives CASRGIGQVYEQYF.

The chain recombines TRBV29-1 with TRBJ2-1, with 7 nucleotides matching TRBD2. V dropped 1 base and J dropped 6; count of bases not matched to a gene: 9. CDR1 and CDR2 (germline): SQVTM, ANQGSEA. This CDR3 comprises 15 residues. CDR3 DNA: TGCAGCGTTGAAGGGGGGGGTTCCCCACTCAATGAGCAGTTCTTC. Its protein product is CSVEGGGSPLNEQFF.

This chain links TRBV19 with TRBJ1-3; no definite D call. Germline CDR1 reads LNHDA; CDR2 reads SQIVND (reference sequence). The CDR3 sequence is 15 residues long. The V end was cut by 1 base, the J end by 1 base, with 8 bases between. DNA for the CDR3: TGTGCCAGTAGTATAGGGACGGCTTCTGGAAACACCATATATTTT. Translation gives CASSIGTASGNTIYF.

This clone was picked up a small number of times. The J gene is TRBJ2-3, the V gene TRBV4-3; 10 bases match TRBD2. CDR1 is LGHNA and CDR2 is YSLEER in the germline V gene. After removal of 8 bases from V and 5 bases from J, the junction contained 7 bases not matched to a gene. The CDR3 covers 14 residues. The CDR3 spells CASSLAGERDTQYF. As DNA, the CDR3 is TGCGCCAGCTCGCTAGCGGGAGAAAGAGATACGCAGTATTTT.

V usage is TRBV28 and J usage is TRBJ2-7; 7 bases match TRBD1. Trimming cost V 5 bases and J 3 bases; bases outside gene matches: 13. This CDR3 spans 16 amino acids. CDR1 and CDR2 from the germline V gene are MDHEN and SYDVKM. The chain's CDR3 is CASSPSRQGWNYEQYF. CDR3 DNA sequence: TGTGCCAGCAGTCCCTCCCGACAGGGTTGGAACTACGAGCAGTACTTC. Supplemented by reference TRBV28 and TRBJ2-7, the full variable domain reads DVKVTQSSRYLVKRTGEKVFLECVQDMDHENMFWYRQDPGLGLRLIYFSYDVKMKEKGDIPEGYSVSREKKERFSLILESASTNQTSMYLCASSPSRQGWNYEQYFGPGTRLTVT.

The chain joins TRBV7-3 to TRBJ2-3, with TRBD2 matching over 11 bases. Germline CDR1 SGHTA, CDR2 FQGTGA. This CDR3 spans 15 amino acids. The V segment lost 4 bases and the J segment 4 bases; nucleotides outside the gene matches: 4. The CDR3: CASSSSSGRPDTQYF. The CDR3 DNA reads TGTGCCAGCAGCTCCTCTAGCGGGAGGCCAGATACGCAGTATTTT. The full variable domain, completed using reference TRBV7-3 and TRBJ2-3, is GAGVSQTPSNKVTEKGKYVELRCDPISGHTALYWYRQSLGQGPEFLIYFQGTGAADDSGLPNDRFFAVRPEGSVSTLKIQRTERGDSAVYLCASSSSSGRPDTQYFGPGTRLTVL.

The chain employs TRBV2 and TRBJ2-3; 10 bases fit TRBD1. CDR3 size: 15 residues. Trimming removed 3 bases from V and 3 bases from J; junction bases left unmatched: 3. Germline V gene sequence: CDR1 SNHLY, CDR2 FYNNEI. The CDR3 reads CASSERDRGTDTQYF. CDR3 bases: TGTGCCAGCAGTGAGCGGGACAGGGGAACAGATACGCAGTATTTT.

The gene calls are TRBV2 and TRBJ1-1; 9 bases match TRBD1. V trimming: 9 bases; J trimming: 5 bases; junction bases outside the gene matches: 4. CDR3 length: 12 residues. Germline V lookup: CDR1 SNHLY, CDR2 FYNNEI. The CDR3 protein is CASGTGWTEAFF. In DNA form, the CDR3 reads TGTGCCAGTGGGACAGGGTGGACTGAAGCTTTCTTT.

There are a few counts of this clone. This chain links TRBV5-8 with TRBJ1-6; D unclear. The germline V and J ends were trimmed by 0 bases and 8 bases, with 9 bases remaining between them. The germline CDR1 and CDR2 sequences are SGHTS and YDEGEE. CDR3 length equals 14 residues. CDR3 residues: CASSLEIFDSPLHF. As DNA, the CDR3 is TGTGCCAGCAGCTTGGAGATTTTCGATTCACCCCTCCACTTT.

V usage is TRBV2 and J usage is TRBJ2-2; maybe TRBD1 (6 bases). The V gene lost 5 bases and the J gene lost 6 bases, with 13 bases spanning the gap. Germline V gene sequence: CDR1 SNHLY, CDR2 FYNNEI. This CDR3 contains 14 residues. CDR3 amino acids: CASSYSGVPGELFF. CDR3 sequence (DNA): TGTGCCAGCAGTTACTCAGGGGTTCCCGGGGAGCTGTTTTTT.

The chain carries TRBV27 and TRBJ2-7; maybe TRBD2 (6 bases). CDR3 length: 14 residues. The germline gives CDR1 MNHEY, CDR2 SMNVEV (reference sequence). V was shortened by 5 bases and J by 7 bases, with 18 bases between the two germline ends. Written as DNA, the CDR3 is TGTGCCAGCAGTCCCATTAGCGGCCCATTGGAGCAGTACTTC. Its protein product is CASSPISGPLEQYF.

This clone was recorded a few times. The V gene is TRBV4-2, the J gene TRBJ1-5; 10 nucleotides agree with TRBD1. This CDR3 contains 17 residues. J gave up 6 bases and V 2 bases, and 10 bases lay outside the gene matches. From germline, CDR1 is LGHNA and CDR2 YNFKEQ. CDR3 nucleotides: TGTGCCAGCAGCCAAACCGCCGGACAGGGGGGAGCTCAGCCCCAGCATTTT. It encodes CASSQTAGQGGAQPQHF.

This chain joins TRBV29-1 and TRBJ2-7, with no clear D. The CDR3 runs 13 residues. Germline values: CDR1 SQVTM, CDR2 ANQGSEA. V shed 3 bases and J shed 0 bases, with 9 bases lying between them. This CDR3 reads CSVDGGSSYEQYF. CDR3 DNA sequence: TGCAGCGTTGACGGCGGCAGCTCCTACGAGCAGTACTTC.

This chain joins TRBV21-1 and TRBJ2-7; the table's TRBD2 call for D was not verified on the DNA. TRBV21-1 is termed a pseudogene. The CDR3 has 16 residues. CDR3 coding DNA: TGTGCCAGCAGCAAAAGCGGGGGACTGGAAGCCTACGAGCAGTACTTC. This translates into CASSKSGGLEAYEQYF.

This rearrangement joins TRBV6-1 to TRBJ1-4, with 10 bases aligning to TRBD1. V dropped 2 bases and J dropped 4; count of bases not matched to a gene: 19. This CDR3 has 21 residues. Germline CDR1 MNHNS, CDR2 SASEGT. CDR3 residues: CASSETGRWLLRDRGNEKLFF. The DNA for the CDR3 is TGTGCCAGCAGTGAAACAGGGCGTTGGTTGCTCCGGGACAGGGGTAATGAAAAACTGTTTTTT.

The V gene is TRBV4-2, the J gene TRBJ2-7; 10 bases match TRBD2. V shed 2 bases and J 4 bases; nucleotides not matched to a gene: 5. The CDR3 length is 15 residues. Per the germline V gene, CDR1 is LGHNA and CDR2 is YNFKEQ. The CDR3 DNA is TGTGCCAGCAGCCAAACGCTAGCGGGAGTTTACGAGCAGTACTTC. Amino acid sequence: CASSQTLAGVYEQYF.

The genes are TRBV7-3 and TRBJ2-3; 14 bases fit TRBD2. The CDR3 runs to 17 residues. Trimming at V came to 5 bases and at J to 4 bases, leaving 8 bases not matched to a gene. From germline, CDR1 is SGHTA and CDR2 FQGTGA. CDR3 protein: CASSPGTSGSWADTQYF. Written as DNA, the CDR3 is TGTGCCAGCAGCCCCGGGACTAGCGGGAGTTGGGCAGATACGCAGTATTTT.

The table lists this clone with many counts. The rearrangement joins TRBV9 to TRBJ1-6; D is uncertain. V gave up 4 bases and J gave up 0 bases, with 11 bases separating them. Germline loops: CDR1 SGDLS, CDR2 YYNGEE. The CDR3 contains 16 residues. The CDR3 protein is CASSPGDASYNSPLHF. The CDR3 nucleotides are TGTGCCAGCAGCCCCGGGGATGCCTCCTATAATTCACCCCTCCACTTT.

Here the CDR3 reads CASGKETQYF. The CDR3 nucleotides are TGTGCCAGCGGTAAAGAGACCCAGTACTTC. The chain joins TRBV28 to TRBJ2-5; D gene uncertain. Trimming took 8 bases from V and 3 from J, leaving 4 bases between them. Germline V gives CDR1 MDHEN, CDR2 SYDVKM. The CDR3 has 10 amino acids. The entire variable domain, with the rest obtained from reference TRBV28 and TRBJ2-5, is as follows: DVKVTQSSRYLVKRTGEKVFLECVQDMDHENMFWYRQDPGLGLRLIYFSYDVKMKEKGDIPEGYSVSREKKERFSLILESASTNQTSMYLCASGKETQYFGPGTRLLVL.

The CDR3 DNA reads TGTGCCAGCAAAGAGGGAATCTCCTACAATGAGCAGTTCTTC. Its protein product is CASKEGISYNEQFF. This chain uses TRBV2 with TRBJ2-1, with D tentatively TRBD2 (5 bases). The CDR3 spans 14 residues. Trimming left V 7 bases short and J 0 bases short, with 10 bases between. CDR1 and CDR2 from the germline V gene are SNHLY and FYNNEI.

This clone was counted once. The chain carries TRBV7-9 and TRBJ2-5; tentatively, D is TRBD1 (6 bases). From germline, CDR1 is SEHNR and CDR2 FQNEAQ (reference sequence). The V gene lost 1 base and the J gene lost 0 bases, with 12 bases spanning the gap. This CDR3 has 16 amino acids. The CDR3 spells CASSLVVGANQETQYF. The CDR3 bases are TGTGCCAGCAGCTTAGTGGTGGGGGCCAACCAAGAGACCCAGTACTTC.

This rearrangement joins TRBV7-8 to TRBJ1-5; D possibly corresponds to TRBD1 (6 bases). The CDR3 length is 16 residues. The germline gives CDR1 SGHVS, CDR2 FQNEAQ. The V and J ends lost 1 base and 3 bases respectively, with 13 bases between them. The CDR3 loop reads CASSLDGGQINQPQHF. The CDR3 DNA follows: TGTGCCAGCAGCTTAGATGGCGGACAGATCAATCAGCCCCAGCATTTT. Full variable domain (outside the CDR3, taken from reference TRBV7-8 and TRBJ1-5): GAGVSQSPRYKVAKRGQDVALRCDPISGHVSLFWYQQALGQGPEFLTYFQNEAQLDKSGLPSDRFFAERPEGSVSTLKIQRTQQEDSAVYLCASSLDGGQINQPQHFGDGTRLSIL.

The V and J genes are TRBV6-5 and TRBJ2-2, with D hard to call. CDR1 and CDR2 from the germline V gene are MNHEY and SVGAGI. Between the trimmed V and J ends, which lost 3 bases and 7 bases, there was a span of 12 bases. The CDR3 spans 14 residues. For the CDR3, the DNA is TGTGCCAGCAGTTATTTTGACTCCAACGGGGAGCTGTTTTTT. It specifies CASSYFDSNGELFF.

This chain links TRBV9 with TRBJ2-3, with D hard to call. The CDR3 consists of 12 residues. Germline V gene sequence: CDR1 SGDLS, CDR2 YYNGEE. V lost 0 bases and J 10 bases, leaving 9 bases between the germline ends. The DNA of the CDR3 is TGTGCCAGCAGCGTAGAGTTAGAGTCGCAGTATTTT. Protein sequence: CASSVELESQYF. Supplemented by reference TRBV9 and TRBJ2-3, the full variable domain reads DSGVTQTPKHLITATGQRVTLRCSPRSGDLSVYWYQQSLDQGLQFLIQYYNGEERAKGNILERFSAQQFPDLHSELNLSSLELGDSALYFCASSVELESQYFGPGTRLTVL.

The chain couples TRBV5-6 to TRBJ1-3, with no clear D. The length of the CDR3 is 15 residues. In germline, CDR1 is SGHDT, CDR2 YYEEEE. Trimming took off 1 base at V and 0 bases at J, with 8 bases between the two ends. CDR3 sequence (DNA): TGTGCCAGCAGCTTGCGATTTATCTCTGGAAACACCATATATTTT. Residues: CASSLRFISGNTIYF.

The J gene is TRBJ2-1, the V gene TRBV6-5; TRBD2 is a possible D gene (5 bases). Germline CDR1 MNHEY, CDR2 SVGAGI. V dropped 6 bases and J dropped 3 bases, with 12 bases sitting between them. The CDR3 covers 14 residues. CDR3 loop: CASSRSAGYNEQFF. The CDR3 coding sequence is TGTGCCAGCAGCCGTAGCGCGGGCTACAATGAGCAGTTCTTC.